This T cell receptor (beta chain) is drawn from a study of control samples from healthy donors and cancer patients. The count of this clone is one. Libraries were prepared by immunoSEQ multiplex PCR; TCRdb keeps only in-frame clonotypes and omits some of them. Of 77,000 or so clones listed, 90% to 95% are singletons. V dropped 6 bases and J dropped 10 bases, with 22 bases sitting between them. The CDR3 extends over 15 amino acids. The germline V gene has CDR1 SNHLY and CDR2 FYNNEI. This TCR was recovered from a man in his thirties or forties in good health. The rearrangement links TRBV2 to TRBJ2-1; D may be TRBD1 (6 bases). Sequencing was carried out using blood. The CDR3 here is CASSAQPGQQGEQFF. The CDR3 DNA is TGTGCCAGCAGCGCTCAACCGGGACAACAGGGAGAGCAGTTCTTC.